These 3 T cell receptor beta chains were sequenced from one sample in a study of blood T cells in healthy people across ages. The authors ran a second PCR of about 6 to 11 cycles using a sample-barcoded 5' primer and a J-beta primer mix. TCRdb reanalysed the 5' RACE reads using MiXCR and keeps one entry per CDR3 protein. This table holds 700,000 to 900,000 distinct CDR3 sequences, around 24% found once. The same data also contributed to another study, on T cells of mothers and their children.

Material: blood. The receptor set was obtained from a boy between 10 and 17 years old in good health.

V is TRBV14 and J is TRBJ2-7, with D possibly TRBD2 on 6 matching bases. Germline V gene lookup returns CDR1 SGHDN and CDR2 FVKESK. V shed 4 bases and J shed 2 bases, with 18 bases lying between them. The CDR3 is 16 residues long. The CDR3 is CASSRSSGLSPYEQYF. The DNA of the CDR3 is TGTGCCAGCAGCCGGTCCTCGGGACTTAGCCCCTACGAGCAGTACTTC.

The genes are TRBV7-9 and TRBJ2-6; D perhaps matches TRBD2 (5 bases). V was pared by 5 bases and J by 10 bases, with 12 bases between. The CDR3 is made up of 13 amino acids. Looked up from germline, CDR1 is SEHNR and CDR2 is FQNEAQ (reference sequence). This CDR3 reads CASSPGSLNVLTF. CDR3 nucleotides: TGTGCCAGCAGCCCGGGGAGCCTGAACGTCCTGACTTTC.

This sequence joins TRBV5-5 and TRBJ1-1, with D uncertain. With 0 bases removed from V and 0 bases from J, the gap between germline ends came to 9 bases. The CDR3 covers 15 residues. Looked up from germline, CDR1 is SGHKS and CDR2 is YYEKEE (reference sequence). In DNA, the CDR3 is TGTGCCAGCAGCTTGGGAGCAGCCTTGAACACTGAAGCTTTCTTT. Translated, it gives CASSLGAALNTEAFF.